This is a list of T cell receptor beta chains from one sample in a study of blood T cell repertoires in COVID-19. Assay used: immunoSEQ multiplex PCR; TCRdb lists only in-frame clones, some missing. The top ten hold roughly 17% of the sample, which has about 110,000 clones, about 75% seen once. The sample consisted of peripheral blood. The receptors come from a woman of 80 years or more with active or convalescent COVID-19. Each CDR3 is given with its conserved first and last residue. D genes are given only for firm matches. Some rows have no size entry. The others give once, few or many, or a class for an expanded clone.

J | size | D | V | DNA | CDR3
TRBJ1-1 | . | TRBD1 | TRBV29-1 | TGCAGCGTTGACGGGGCACAGGGGGTAGAGACTGAAGCTTTCTTT | CSVDGAQGVETEAFF
TRBJ2-2 | few | . | TRBV18 | TGTGCCAGCTCACCCAGGGTCGGCAGAGACACCGGGGAGCTGTTTTTT | CASSPRVGRDTGELFF
TRBJ2-7 | . | . | TRBV10-1 | TGCGCCAGCAGTCAGGGGGGTTCCTACGAGCAGTACTTC | CASSQGGSYEQYF
TRBJ1-1 | . | . | TRBV9 | TGTGCCAGCAGCGTAGAGGCATGGGGAGGGCCTGAAGCTTTCTTT | CASSVEAWGGPEAFF
TRBJ2-7 | . | TRBD1 | TRBV3-1/TRBV3-2 | TGTGCCAGCAGCCCGCGGGACAGGGATAACGAGCAGTACTTC | CASSPRDRDNEQYF
TRBJ1-3 | . | TRBD1 | TRBV10-3 | TGTGCCATCAGTGAGTCAGGGGGCGAGTACCACACCATATATTTT | CAISESGGEYHTIYF
TRBJ2-1 | . | . | TRBV29-1 | TGCAGCGTTGAAGACCAGGGCTCCTACAATGAGCAGTTCTTC | CSVEDQGSYNEQFF
TRBJ2-5 | . | TRBD2 | TRBV4-1 | TGCGCCAGCAGCCAACGCCAGCGGGACGAAGAGACCCAGTACTTC | CASSQRQRDEETQYF
TRBJ2-7 | . | TRBD1 | TRBV23-1 | TGCGCCAGCAGTCACCCCGGGACAGGGCCGTACGAGCAGTACTTC | CASSHPGTGPYEQYF
TRBJ2-5 | . | TRBD1 | TRBV6-1 | TGTGCCAGCAGTGAAACAACAGGGGGGGAGACCCAGTACTTC | CASSETTGGETQYF
TRBJ2-7 | . | TRBD1 | TRBV4-3 | TGCGCCAGCAGCCAAGGAGTGGGGGACAGGGGCGACGAGCAGTACTTC | CASSQGVGDRGDEQYF
TRBJ2-7 | . | . | TRBV5-1 | TGCGCCAGCAGCCCCGAGGGGGTGGGAGAGCAGTACTTC | CASSPEGVGEQYF
TRBJ2-1 | many | . | TRBV6-5 | TGTGCCAGCAGTTATTCCCGGAGCTCCTACAATGAGCAGTTCTTC | CASSYSRSSYNEQFF
TRBJ2-1 | . | TRBD2 | TRBV2 | TGTGCCAGCAGCCGGACTAGCGGGAGCTATGAGCAGTTCTTC | CASSRTSGSYEQFF
TRBJ2-1 | many | TRBD1 | TRBV5-4 | TGTGCCATCCTAGGACAGGGAGACGTCAATGAGCAGTTCTTC | CAILGQGDVNEQFF
TRBJ2-2 | . | TRBD1 | TRBV28 | TGTGCCAGCATTAAAGACCAGGGGGCTGGGGAGCTGTTTTTT | CASIKDQGAGELFF
TRBJ1-1 | . | . | TRBV1 | TGCACCAGCAGCGAAAGGGGGAACAGGGCCGTACCTCGCACTGAAGCTTTCTTT | CTSSERGNRAVPRTEAFF
TRBJ1-1 | . | . | TRBV28 | TGTGCCAGCCACCCCTTTATGGTTCGGGAGGGACGGACTGAAGCTTTCTTT | CASHPFMVREGRTEAFF
TRBJ1-2 | few | TRBD1 | TRBV29-1 | TGCAGCGTTAGACGGACAGGGAAGGATGGCTACACCTTC | CSVRRTGKDGYTF
TRBJ2-1 | . | TRBD2 | TRBV5-1 | TGCGCCAGCAGTCGAAATGGAAGCCCGTCTGGCGGGAGGGCCTCGGAGAATGAGCAGTTCTTC | CASSRNGSPSGGRASENEQFF
TRBJ2-6 | . | . | TRBV2 | TGTGCCAGCAGGAGGGCAGGGGACTCTGGGGCCAACGTCCTGACTTTC | CASRRAGDSGANVLTF
TRBJ2-2 | . | TRBD2 | TRBV10-3 | TGTGCCATCAGTGAGTCGACTAGCGGGGCCGGGGAGCTGTTTTTT | CAISESTSGAGELFF
TRBJ2-5 | . | TRBD1 | TRBV11-2 | TGTGCCAGCAGCTTCAACAGGGGTAAAGAGACCCAGTACTTC | CASSFNRGKETQYF
TRBJ2-7 | once | TRBD2 | TRBV3-1/TRBV3-2 | TGTGCCAGCAGCCAAGAAGGGCTAGCGGGAGTATACGAGCAGTACTTC | CASSQEGLAGVYEQYF
TRBJ2-5 | . | . | TRBV30 | TGTGCCTGGAGTGTACGGGGGTTCCGAGAGACCCAGTACTTC | CAWSVRGFRETQYF
TRBJ2-7 | once | . | TRBV20-1 | TGCAGTGCTAGTTTCCAGGGGCGGCACTACGAGCAGTACTTC | CSASFQGRHYEQYF
TRBJ1-2 | . | TRBD1 | TRBV6-5 | TGTGCCAGCAGACTATCAACAGGGGATGGCTACACCTTC | CASRLSTGDGYTF
TRBJ2-5 | . | . | TRBV2 | TGTGCCAGCAGGGACAGAGAAGAGACCCAGTACTTC | CASRDREETQYF
TRBJ1-6 | . | . | TRBV6-1 | TGTGCCAGCAGTGAAGCGCTGGGAGGAAATAATTCACCCCTCCACTTT | CASSEALGGNNSPLHF
TRBJ2-1 | . | TRBD2 | TRBV19 | TGTGCCAGTAGTCCACTAGCGGGAATCTACAATGAGCAGTTCTTC | CASSPLAGIYNEQFF
TRBJ2-7 | . | TRBD2 | TRBV6-2/TRBV6-3 | TGTGCCAGCAGCCGAGCGGGGGAAAGCTACGAGCAGTACTTC | CASSRAGESYEQYF